A single sample gave rise to the 20 T cell receptor beta chains below, sequenced in a study of blood T cells in healthy people across ages. A second PCR, run for 7 to 11 cycles, used a sample-barcoded 5' primer plus a J-beta primer mix. TCRdb called the 5' RACE reads again in MiXCR, with one record for every CDR3 protein. The table has roughly 1.5 million distinct CDR3 sequences, under 55% seen once. Source material: blood. Receptor source: a woman aged 18-29 years in good health.

The table lists this clonotype with a few counts. The rearrangement uses TRBV7-2 and TRBJ2-4; weak D call: TRBD2 (5 bases). Germline CDR1 and CDR2: SGHTA and FQGNSA. The CDR3 sequence is 17 residues long. Deletions cut 5 bases from V and 0 bases from J, with 17 bases between. The CDR3 region is CASSEVASTIAKNIQYF. The CDR3 region has the DNA TGTGCCAGCAGCGAGGTAGCGAGTACAATAGCCAAAAACATTCAGTACTTC.

This clonotype has more than one count but fewer than ten. The V gene is TRBV6-2 or TRBV6-3, the J gene TRBJ1-2, with D unclear. The CDR3 has 13 amino acids. Germline-derived CDR1 and CDR2 are MNHEY and SVGEGT. Trimming took 6 bases from V and 4 from J, leaving 12 bases between them. The DNA for the CDR3 is TGTGCCAGCAGGAGCCTTGGACCCTATGGCTACACCTTC. Its protein product is CASRSLGPYGYTF.

The chain carries TRBV2 and TRBJ1-1; TRBD1 might be the D (6 bases). The germline V gene has CDR1 SNHLY and CDR2 FYNNEI. The CDR3 is 14 residues long. The V end lost 6 bases, the J end lost 4 bases, and 15 bases lay between the germline ends. The CDR3 reads CASRKTGLFTEAFF. The CDR3 bases are TGTGCCAGCAGGAAGACAGGTTTGTTCACTGAAGCTTTCTTT.

This clonotype was observed a few times. V is TRBV20-1 and J is TRBJ1-1; no firm D call. V lost 6 bases and J 1 base, leaving 15 bases between the germline ends. CDR1 is DFQATT and CDR2 is SNEGSKA in the germline V gene (reference sequence). The CDR3 extends over 14 amino acids. In DNA, the CDR3 is TGCAGTGCAAACTCAATTCCGAGGAACACTGAAGCTTTCTTT. Translation gives CSANSIPRNTEAFF.

This rearrangement joins TRBV11-2 to TRBJ1-1, with a tentative D call TRBD1 (6 bases). CDR3 length: 15 amino acids. Germline-derived CDR1 and CDR2 are SGHAT and FQNNGV. Trimming cost V 2 bases and J 6 bases, with 16 bases left between them. This chain's CDR3 is CASSLIARAGAEAFF. CDR3 bases: TGTGCCAGCAGCTTAATTGCCAGGGCAGGGGCTGAAGCTTTCTTT.

This clonotype was counted between two and nine times. The V and J genes are TRBV12-3 or TRBV12-4 and TRBJ1-5; TRBD1 aligns across 10 bases. The CDR3 extends over 15 amino acids. V trimming: 6 bases; J trimming: 3 bases; junction bases outside the gene matches: 5. CDR3 sequence: CASSPTGGHNQPQHF. Written as DNA, the CDR3 is TGTGCCAGCAGCCCGACAGGGGGCCACAATCAGCCCCAGCATTTT.

This clonotype was observed a few times. This chain uses TRBV5-1 with TRBJ2-3, with D perhaps TRBD1 or TRBD2 (6 bases each). This CDR3 contains 16 residues. V dropped 0 bases and J dropped 2 bases, with 13 bases sitting between them. Per germline, CDR1 SGHRS and CDR2 YFSETQ. CDR3 protein: CASSLALGGITDTQYF. The DNA for the CDR3 is TGCGCCAGCAGCTTGGCCTTAGGGGGGATCACAGATACGCAGTATTTT.

The J gene is TRBJ2-7, the V gene TRBV4-1; 9 nucleotides line up with TRBD1. V was clipped by 1 base and J by 2 bases; unmatched bases: 3. This CDR3 contains 15 residues. Germline CDR1 reads MGHRA; CDR2 reads YSYEKL. The CDR3 coding sequence is TGCGCCAGCAGCCAAGGACAGGGGGAAACCTACGAGCAGTACTTC. It translates to CASSQGQGETYEQYF.

V gene TRBV9 combines with J gene TRBJ1-5; D remains ambiguous. The CDR3 runs 19 residues. In germline, CDR1 is SGDLS, CDR2 YYNGEE. The ends were cut back, 0 bases at V and 5 bases at J, with 24 bases in the middle. The CDR3 is CASSVADPTPICLHQPQHF. For the CDR3, the DNA is TGTGCCAGCAGCGTAGCGGACCCGACACCCATTTGCCTTCATCAGCCCCAGCATTTT.

This clonotype was counted ten times or more. The V and J genes are TRBV14 and TRBJ2-1; D tentatively reads TRBD1 or TRBD2 (5 bases each). Trimming removed 5 bases from V and 0 bases from J, with 14 bases in between. Per the germline V gene, CDR1 is SGHDN and CDR2 is FVKESK. The CDR3 is 16 residues long. The CDR3 DNA is TGTGCCAGCAGCTGGCGGGTGGGGACCTCCTACAATGAGCAGTTCTTC. This codes for CASSWRVGTSYNEQFF. Together with reference TRBV14 and TRBJ2-1, the CDR3 gives the full variable domain: EAGVTQFPSHSVIEKGQTVTLRCDPISGHDNLYWYRRVMGKEIKFLLHFVKESKQDESGMPNNRFLAERTGGTYSTLKVQPAELEDSGVYFCASSWRVGTSYNEQFFGPGTRLTVL.

This clonotype was seen only a few times. The rearrangement links TRBV7-2 to TRBJ2-1, with D perhaps being TRBD1 or TRBD2 (5 bases each). Germline CDR1 reads SGHTA; CDR2 reads FQGNSA. V dropped 1 base and J dropped 0 bases, with 16 bases sitting between them. This CDR3 region has 18 residues. The CDR3 DNA reads TGTGCCAGCAGCTTAGTGGCCGGGACCGGAAGCTCCTACAATGAGCAGTTCTTC. It codes for CASSLVAGTGSSYNEQFF.

This clonotype has a handful of counts. The rearrangement links TRBV29-1 to TRBJ1-2; D unclear. The CDR3 length is 11 residues. Per the germline V gene, CDR1 is SQVTM and CDR2 is ANQGSEA. The germline V and J ends were trimmed by 7 bases and 6 bases, with 12 bases remaining between them. In nucleotides, the CDR3 is TGCAGCGGTGCGGCAGCCCATGGCTACACCTTC. Residues: CSGAAAHGYTF.

This clonotype was observed a few times. In DNA, the CDR3 is TGTGCCAGCAGCGTAGCCCTAGCGGGGGGGCTAAGGGATACGCAGTATTTT. It is translated as CASSVALAGGLRDTQYF. V usage is TRBV9 and J usage is TRBJ2-3; TRBD2 matches 12 bases. The CDR3 has 17 residues. In germline, CDR1 is SGDLS, CDR2 YYNGEE. Trimming cost V 0 bases and J 6 bases; bases outside gene matches: 8.

Points on this clonotype: Just one base apart from a much larger clone, this may be a read error. The chain combines TRBV29-1 with TRBJ2-2; TRBD1 aligns across 11 bases. CDR1 and CDR2 (germline): SQVTM, ANQGSEA. This CDR3 is 14 amino acids long. The junction had 5 bases not matched to a gene; V was cut back by 8 bases and J by 3 bases. The CDR3 protein is CSPKGQGDTGELFF. The CDR3 coding sequence is TGCAGCCCTAAGGGACAGGGGGACACCGGGGAGCTGTTTTTT.

This clonotype occurred many times. The J gene is TRBJ2-7, the V gene TRBV29-1; no reliable D call. Trimming removed 1 base at V and 0 bases at J, with 13 bases between. From germline, CDR1 is SQVTM and CDR2 ANQGSEA. CDR3 size: 15 residues. Written as DNA, the CDR3 is TGCAGCGTTGAAGCCTTGCGGTCCAGCTCCTACGAGCAGTACTTC. This gives the protein CSVEALRSSSYEQYF.

The chain joins TRBV12-3 or TRBV12-4 to TRBJ2-5, with D possibly matching TRBD1 (6 bases). Judging by the DNA end, TRBJ2-7 fits better; the J call may be wrong. The CDR3 totals 11 residues. The CDR3 protein is CATGRGNEQYF. In DNA, the CDR3 is TGTGCCACTGGCAGGGGCAACGAGCAGTACTTC.

This chain links TRBV13 with TRBJ2-6; TRBD1 aligns across 11 bases. Trimming cost V 3 bases and J 2 bases; bases outside gene matches: 12. Germline V gene lookup returns CDR1 PRHDT and CDR2 FYEKMQ (reference sequence). The CDR3 spans 20 residues. CDR3 protein: CASSLSGGTGGLAGANVLTF. Here the CDR3 DNA reads TGTGCCAGCAGCTTGAGTGGCGGGACAGGGGGTTTAGCTGGGGCCAACGTCCTGACTTTC. Full variable domain (missing parts from reference TRBV13 and TRBJ2-6): AAGVIQSPRHLIKEKRETATLKCYPIPRHDTVYWYQQGPGQDPQFLISFYEKMQSDKGSIPDRFSAQQFSDYHSELNMSSLELGDSALYFCASSLSGGTGGLAGANVLTFGAGSRLTVL.

This clonotype was counted between two and nine times. The rearrangement links TRBV6-2 or TRBV6-3 to TRBJ2-3; 10 bases align to TRBD2. With 5 bases clipped from V and 2 bases from J, the junction kept 7 bases outside the gene matches. This CDR3 is built from 16 residues. CDR1 is MNHEY and CDR2 is SVGEGT in the germline V gene. The CDR3 sequence: CASSPGLADITDTQYF. As DNA, the CDR3 is TGTGCCAGCAGTCCTGGACTAGCGGATATCACAGATACGCAGTATTTT.

The gene calls are TRBV6-6 and TRBJ2-3; D is uncertain. This CDR3 is 13 amino acids long. Trimming left V 8 bases short and J 5 bases short, with 14 bases between. Germline lookup yields CDR1 MNHNY and CDR2 SVGAGI (reference sequence). For the CDR3, the DNA is TGTGCCAGCTTCCGAGTCCACGGAGATACGCAGTATTTT. This sequence encodes CASFRVHGDTQYF.

Ten or more counts support this clonotype. This rearrangement joins TRBV29-1 to TRBJ1-2, with TRBD1 matching 7 bases. J was trimmed by 8 bases and V by 7 bases; bases with no gene match: 10. CDR1 is SQVTM, CDR2 ANQGSEA, per germline. This CDR3 has 12 amino acids. DNA for the CDR3: TGCAGCGCCGACGACAGGGAGGGCGGCTACACCTTC. It encodes CSADDREGGYTF.